The clone carrying this T cell receptor beta chain was detected ten times or more. As to time point: newly diagnosed GD, antithyroid drugs for less than 3 months. The TCR library was made from RNA that had been extracted from PBMCs in TRIzol. This specimen comes from a study of regulatory T cells in long-lasting Graves disease. Construction of TCR beta libraries relied on iRepertoire HTBI primers and on Arm-PCR targeting CDR3 regions. A single record per CDR3 protein comes from TCRdb applying MiXCR to the multiplex PCR reads. The sample holds about 470,000 distinct CDR3 sequences, roughly 16% seen once. The sample was also reused in another study, on T cells in Graves' hyperthyroidism and ophthalmopathy.

This clonotype was obtained from a man aged 40-49 years with Graves disease. This material consisted of peripheral blood mononuclear cells (PBMCs), taken at new diagnosis, from a patient treated with antithyroid drugs.

The CDR3 is CAWSPVYEQFF. The DNA of the CDR3 is TGTGCCTGGAGTCCCGTCTACGAGCAGTTCTTC. The V gene is TRBV30, the J gene TRBJ2-1; D not certain. There are 11 residues in the CDR3. Germline V gives CDR1 GTSNPN, CDR2 SVGIG (reference sequence). Trimming stripped 2 bases from V and 10 bases from J, with 9 bases between.